This T cell receptor beta chain was recorded in a study of control samples from healthy donors and cancer patients. This CDR3 has 14 residues. V lost 2 bases to trimming and J lost 2 bases, with 9 bases between them. The germline gives CDR1 SGHRS, CDR2 YFSETQ. Sequencing used immunoSEQ multiplex PCR; TCRdb keeps in-frame clones, though not all of them. Its table records 150,000 to 200,000 clones. The chain has TRBV5-1 and TRBJ2-3; D gene uncertain. This clonotype was obtained from a woman aged 30 to 39 in good health. The sequencing input was blood. This CDR3 is CASSFRPNTDTQYF. The CDR3 DNA follows: TGCGCCAGCAGCTTCAGGCCTAACACAGATACGCAGTATTTT.